The 7 T cell receptor beta chains given below trace back to one sample, sequenced in a study of cytomegalovirus exposure and HLA in healthy donors. This PCR relied on a set of 60 Vbeta primers and 13 Jbeta primers. Sequencing was performed with immunoSEQ multiplex PCR; in TCRdb, only in-frame clones are kept and a portion is missing. Here the sample spans around 200,000 clones, 70% being singletons. The sequencing sample was made of PBMCs. These receptor sequences come from a man in his forties in good health and CMV-seropositive.

The chain combines TRBV27 with TRBJ2-3, with 7 bases identical to TRBD2. The CDR3 runs 14 residues. J gave up 1 base and V 2 bases, and 0 bases lay outside the gene matches. Germline CDR1 is MNHEY and CDR2 is SMNVEV (reference sequence). DNA for the CDR3: TGTGCCAGCAGTTTAGCGGGAGGCACAGATACGCAGTATTTT. Its translation is CASSLAGGTDTQYF.

The V gene is TRBV18, the J gene TRBJ1-2; D is perhaps TRBD1 (5 bases). Trimming removed 3 bases from V and 4 bases from J, with 12 bases in between. CDR1 is KGHSH and CDR2 is LQKENI in the germline V gene. This CDR3 region has 14 residues. This chain's CDR3 is CASSPDSSLYGYTF. For the CDR3, the DNA is TGTGCCAGCTCACCCGACAGTTCCCTCTATGGCTACACCTTC.

The V call is TRBV11-2, the J call TRBJ2-5, with D tentatively TRBD1 (5 bases). With the DNA end fitting TRBJ2-7 better, the J assignment may be wrong. CDR3 length: 15 amino acids. Germline lookup yields CDR1 SGHAT and CDR2 FQNNGV. As DNA, the CDR3 is TGTGCCAGCAGCCCTAGGGGTGGGCCCACCTACGAGCAGTACTTC. Amino acids: CASSPRGGPTYEQYF.

V and J are TRBV29-1 and TRBJ1-3, with 11 positions matching TRBD1. CDR1 and CDR2 (germline): SQVTM, ANQGSEA. J lost 3 bases, V lost 2 bases, and 18 bases had no gene match. This CDR3 is 20 amino acids long. The CDR3 loop reads CSVEIRRWTGGGRVGNTIYF. CDR3 sequence (DNA): TGCAGCGTTGAAATACGTCGGTGGACAGGGGGCGGAAGGGTTGGAAACACCATATATTTT.

The CDR3 DNA follows: TGTGCCAGCAGCCGAGGAGATACGCAGTATTTT. Residues: CASSRGDTQYF. V gene TRBV11-3 combines with J gene TRBJ2-3; no reliable D call. This CDR3 spans 11 amino acids. Looked up from germline, CDR1 is SGHNT and CDR2 is YENEEA. V lost 5 bases and J 5 bases, leaving 5 bases between the germline ends.

This chain uses TRBV7-2 with TRBJ1-2; TRBD1 matches 9 bases. CDR1 is SGHTA and CDR2 is FQGNSA in the germline V gene. The CDR3 spans 14 residues. V dropped 4 bases and J dropped 6; count of bases not matched to a gene: 6. This CDR3 is CASSSWGQGDGYTF. CDR3 in DNA: TGTGCCAGCAGCTCCTGGGGACAGGGCGATGGCTACACCTTC. Full variable domain (rest looked up from reference TRBV7-2 and TRBJ1-2): GAGVSQSPSNKVTEKGKDVELRCDPISGHTALYWYRQSLGQGLEFLIYFQGNSAPDKSGLPSDRFSAERTGGSVSTLTIQRTQQEDSAVYLCASSSWGQGDGYTFGSGTRLTVV.

This clone turned up a few times. The chain carries TRBV5-1 and TRBJ2-1; 9 bases match TRBD2. Germline V gene data show CDR1 as SGHRS and CDR2 as YFSETQ. V lost 4 bases to trimming and J lost 9 bases; unmatched junction nucleotides: 11. The CDR3 covers 15 residues. CDR3 bases: TGCGCCAGCAGCCAGGCGGGGGGGTCTTGGAGTGAGCAGTTCTTC. It yields the protein CASSQAGGSWSEQFF.